Below, 15 T cell receptor beta chains from the same sample are listed, as sequenced in a study of T cells in tumors after PD-1 blockade. The repertoire was sequenced with immunoSEQ multiplex PCR; TCRdb's copy has only in-frame clones and lacks some. The table records 14,000 to 15,000 clones, over 70% of them present only once. The material sequenced was PBMCs, taken after anti-PD-1 treatment. Receptor source: a human donor with basal cell carcinoma.

This chain uses TRBV6-4 with TRBJ1-6; unclear D gene. Germline values: CDR1 MRHNA, CDR2 SNTAGT. V was clipped by 8 bases and J by 7 bases, with 12 bases between them. The CDR3 spans 13 residues. The CDR3 spells CASDPAANSPLHF. CDR3 DNA: TGTGCCAGCGATCCAGCAGCCAATTCACCCCTCCACTTT.

This clone was detected once. The V gene is TRBV7-6, the J gene TRBJ1-1; 8 positions match TRBD1. This CDR3 is 14 amino acids long. CDR1 and CDR2 (germline): SGHVS, FNYEAQ. Unmatched junction bases numbered 6, after V lost 8 bases and J lost 1 base. CDR3 coding DNA: TGTGCCAGCTCAGCAGGGACAGGGAACACTGAAGCTTTCTTT. Its translation: CASSAGTGNTEAFF.

The chain has TRBV6-5 and TRBJ2-7; D is tentatively TRBD1 or TRBD2 (5 bases each). The V end lost 2 bases, the J end lost 6 bases, and 11 bases lay between the germline ends. The length of the CDR3 is 13 residues. Germline V CDR1 and CDR2: MNHEY, SVGAGI. CDR3 sequence reads: CASSYIPGSEQYF. DNA for the CDR3: TGTGCCAGCAGTTACATCCCAGGGAGCGAGCAGTACTTC.

This rearrangement joins TRBV12-3 or TRBV12-4 to TRBJ2-2; no clear D gene. V was pared by 4 bases and J by 6 bases, with 6 bases between. This CDR3 comprises 12 residues. The CDR3 DNA sequence: TGTGCCAGCAGTTCTCCCCCCGGGGAGCTGTTTTTT. This encodes CASSSPPGELFF.

There are a few counts of this clone. The J gene is TRBJ2-3, the V gene TRBV15, with 10 bases identical to TRBD2. V was pared by 1 base and J by 4 bases, with 5 bases of the junction left unmatched. The germline V gene has CDR1 LNHNV and CDR2 YYDKDF (reference sequence). This CDR3 spans 16 amino acids. The CDR3 spells CATSRVLAGEADTQYF. In DNA, the CDR3 is TGTGCCACCAGCAGAGTTCTAGCGGGAGAGGCAGATACGCAGTATTTT.

The chain joins TRBV9 to TRBJ1-4, with D uncertain. The V gene lost 3 bases and the J gene lost 0 bases, with 9 bases spanning the gap. The CDR3 totals 15 residues. The germline V gene encodes CDR1 SGDLS and CDR2 YYNGEE. Here the CDR3 DNA reads TGTGCCAGCAGCGAGCTGGGAGCAACTAATGAAAAACTGTTTTTT. Protein: CASSELGATNEKLFF.

The rearrangement joins TRBV6-2 or TRBV6-3 to TRBJ2-3; D is perhaps TRBD2 (6 bases). Trimming took off 4 bases at V and 3 bases at J, with 14 bases between the two ends. The CDR3 sequence is 15 residues long. The V gene's germline CDR1 is MNHEY and CDR2 SVGEGT. Written as DNA, the CDR3 is TGTGCCAGCAGTTCCTGGGCGGGGAGAACAGATACGCAGTATTTT. Translated: CASSSWAGRTDTQYF.

This clone was counted between two and nine times. Other nucleotide sequences from this sample produce the same CDR3. The rearrangement uses TRBV2 and TRBJ2-1; 8 positions agree with TRBD2. The CDR3 runs 19 residues. The germline V gene encodes CDR1 SNHLY and CDR2 FYNNEI. In nucleotides, the CDR3 is TGTCCCCGCTGTGACGGGGGGGCGGGGGCGGGGAGCTCCTACAATGAGCAGTTCTTC. Translating gives CPRCDGGAGAGSSYNEQFF. Supplemented by reference TRBV2 and TRBJ2-1, the full variable domain reads EPEVTQTPSHQVTQMGQEVILRCVPISNHLYFYWYRQILGQKVEFLVSFYNNEISEKSEIFDDQFSVERPDGSNFTLKIRSTKLEDSAMYFCPRCDGGAGAGSSYNEQFFGPGTRLTVL.

In its sample, this clone was seen a few times. The chain has TRBV7-9 and TRBJ1-6, with a weak D call TRBD1 (5 bases). Germline V gene data show CDR1 as SEHNR and CDR2 as FQNEAQ (reference sequence). The CDR3 is 15 amino acids. The ends were cut back, 5 bases at V and 8 bases at J, with 16 bases in the middle. The CDR3 region is CASSAPGQGHSPLHF. CDR3 coding DNA: TGTGCCAGCAGCGCCCCCGGTCAGGGCCATTCACCCCTCCACTTT.

This rearrangement joins TRBV6-1 to TRBJ2-6; a possible D gene is TRBD2 (6 bases). V dropped 1 base and J dropped 2 bases, with 9 bases sitting between them. The V gene's germline CDR1 is MNHNS and CDR2 SASEGT. The CDR3 runs 16 residues. CDR3 DNA: TGTGCCAGCAGTGAAGATTCGGGGGCTGGGGCCAACGTCCTGACTTTC. Its protein product is CASSEDSGAGANVLTF.

V is TRBV27 and J is TRBJ1-6; D gene ambiguous. The germline V and J ends were trimmed by 6 bases and 8 bases, with 11 bases remaining between them. The CDR3 has 13 residues. The V gene's germline CDR1 is MNHEY and CDR2 SMNVEV (reference sequence). The CDR3 sequence is CASRSGLYSPLHF. The DNA of the CDR3 is TGTGCCAGCAGATCCGGACTTTATTCACCCCTCCACTTT.

This clone was observed a single time. The chain carries TRBV6-5 and TRBJ1-5; TRBD1 agrees at 7 bases. CDR3 length equals 15 residues. Looked up from germline, CDR1 is MNHEY and CDR2 is SVGAGI. The V and J ends lost 6 bases and 6 bases, in that order; junction bases with no gene match: 11. The CDR3 coding sequence is TGTGCCAGCAGGCCGACAGGGAGGTTTGGTCAGCCCCAGCATTTT. Amino acids: CASRPTGRFGQPQHF.

This clone was detected a few times. The chain carries TRBV9 and TRBJ2-3; the D is unclear. The germline V and J ends were trimmed by 0 bases and 0 bases, with 5 bases remaining between them. CDR1 and CDR2 from the germline V gene are SGDLS and YYNGEE. CDR3 length equals 14 residues. CDR3 sequence reads: CASSVDSSTDTQYF. DNA for the CDR3: TGTGCCAGCAGCGTAGACTCCAGCACAGATACGCAGTATTTT.

This clone occurred once. This chain links TRBV19 with TRBJ2-5, with TRBD1 matching over 8 bases. Germline trimming cut 4 bases from V and 2 bases from J; bases unmatched to any gene: 3. The CDR3 covers 14 residues. Germline V lookup: CDR1 LNHDA, CDR2 SQIVND (reference sequence). CDR3 region: CASSRNRGQETQYF. CDR3 sequence (DNA): TGTGCCAGTAGTAGAAACAGGGGGCAAGAGACCCAGTACTTC.

This clone came up once. This rearrangement joins TRBV19 to TRBJ1-1; 7 bases match TRBD1. Unmatched junction bases numbered 11, after V lost 6 bases and J lost 1 base. Germline loops: CDR1 LNHDA, CDR2 SQIVND (reference sequence). CDR3 length equals 16 residues. CDR3 amino acids: CASSPGGGLPNTEAFF. In nucleotides, the CDR3 is TGTGCCAGTAGCCCCGGAGGGGGCCTACCGAACACTGAAGCTTTCTTT. The variable domain in full, completed from reference TRBV19 and TRBJ1-1, reads DGGITQSPKYLFRKEGQNVTLSCEQNLNHDAMYWYRQDPGQGLRLIYYSQIVNDFQKGDIAEGYSVSREKKESFPLTVTSAQKNPTAFYLCASSPGGGLPNTEAFFGQGTRLTVV.